This section outlines one TCR beta chain sequence together with its context. Using immunoSEQ multiplex PCR, the repertoire was profiled, and TCRdb retains in-frame clones only, with some absent. The table has 250,000 to 300,000 clones, over 75% seen once. The CDR3 has 14 amino acids. Germline values: CDR1 LNHDA, CDR2 SQIVND (reference sequence). Trimming removed 5 bases from V and 2 bases from J, with 13 bases in between. This sample was included in a study of blood T cell repertoires in COVID-19. The chain is built from TRBV19 and TRBJ2-7; maybe TRBD2 (7 bases). The sequence was collected from a woman aged 55-69 years with acute or convalescent COVID-19. The specimen sequenced was peripheral blood. The CDR3 is CASSGGDTTYEQYF. The CDR3 nucleotides are TGTGCCAGTAGTGGGGGGGACACCACCTACGAGCAGTACTTC.